Presented here are 5 T cell receptor beta chains from one specimen sequenced in a study of blood T cell repertoires in COVID-19. Sequencing used immunoSEQ multiplex PCR; TCRdb keeps in-frame clones, though not all of them. In the table there are approximately 250,000 clones, about nine tenths of which are singletons. Sequences were obtained from peripheral blood. Receptors originate from a man in his thirties or forties with COVID-19, enrolled during active disease.

The chain couples TRBV3-1 (or the pseudogene TRBV3-2) to TRBJ1-5, with 7 bases matching TRBD1. The J segment lost 4 bases and the V segment lost 2 bases, leaving 2 bases of the junction unmatched. Germline CDR1 LGHDT, CDR2 YNNKEL (reference sequence). The CDR3 runs to 14 residues. The CDR3 region is CASSQHRGNQPQHF. The CDR3 nucleotides read TGTGCCAGCAGCCAACACAGGGGTAATCAGCCCCAGCATTTT.

The V and J genes are TRBV2 and TRBJ2-2; D is unclear. CDR3 length equals 14 residues. V was cut by 6 bases and J by 0 bases, with 8 bases left in between. The germline CDR1 and CDR2 sequences are SNHLY and FYNNEI. The DNA of the CDR3 is TGTGCCAGCAGGAGTGATACGAACACCGGGGAGCTGTTTTTT. Its protein product is CASRSDTNTGELFF.

This chain joins TRBV4-1 and TRBJ2-2; 11 nucleotides align to TRBD1. The trim removed 4 bases at V and 2 bases at J, leaving 3 bases unmatched. The germline CDR1 and CDR2 sequences are MGHRA and YSYEKL. The CDR3 contains 16 residues. This CDR3 is CASSLDRGLNTGELFF. In nucleotides, the CDR3 is TGCGCCAGCAGCCTGGACAGGGGGCTAAACACCGGGGAGCTGTTTTTT.

This rearrangement joins TRBV10-3 to TRBJ2-1, with a possible D match to TRBD1 (5 bases). Trimming left V 7 bases short and J 8 bases short, with 18 bases between. The germline gives CDR1 ENHRY, CDR2 SYGVKD. The CDR3 sequence is 14 residues long. In nucleotides, the CDR3 is TGTGCCATCACGCCAGGGAAAGGCTTTGATGAGCAGTTCTTC. As protein: CAITPGKGFDEQFF.

The chain joins TRBV3-1 (or the pseudogene TRBV3-2) to TRBJ2-1, with 9 bases that match TRBD2. CDR3 length: 15 amino acids. V shed 3 bases and J 6 bases; nucleotides not matched to a gene: 6. The germline CDR1 and CDR2 sequences are LGHDT and YNNKEL (reference sequence). Here the CDR3 reads CASSQAGGLLNEQFF. CDR3 coding DNA: TGTGCCAGCAGCCAGGCGGGGGGGTTACTCAATGAGCAGTTCTTC.